The 21 T cell receptor beta chains below all came from one sample that was sequenced in a study of T cells after yellow fever vaccination. One entry per CDR3 protein, called by TCRdb with MiXCR from the 5' RACE reads. Of about 240,000 distinct CDR3 sequences in the sample, 3.6% were seen once. The sequencing used PBMCs, collected 15 days after the yellow fever booster vaccination. The source is a man younger than 30 who received the YFV17D yellow fever vaccine.

Ten or more counts support this clonotype. The chain employs TRBV5-1 and TRBJ2-5; D is uncertain. The CDR3 consists of 12 residues. CDR1 is SGHRS and CDR2 is YFSETQ in the germline V gene. V was trimmed by 6 bases and J by 1 base, leaving 7 bases between them. The CDR3 coding sequence is TGCGCCAGCAAGAGAGGCCAAGAGACCCAGTACTTC. It codes for CASKRGQETQYF.

This clonotype was seen many times. The chain recombines TRBV29-1 with TRBJ2-3; no reliable D call. With 5 bases removed from V and 1 base from J, the gap between germline ends came to 7 bases. The CDR3 has 12 amino acids. Looked up from germline, CDR1 is SQVTM and CDR2 is ANQGSEA. CDR3 sequence: CSVPPRTDTQYF. The CDR3 DNA follows: TGCAGCGTTCCCCCCCGCACAGATACGCAGTATTTT.

This clonotype was counted between two and nine times. This chain links TRBV30 with TRBJ1-4, with a weak D call TRBD1 (5 bases). Germline V gene sequence: CDR1 GTSNPN, CDR2 SVGIG (reference sequence). Trimming took off 3 bases at V and 4 bases at J, with 18 bases between the two ends. This CDR3 is built from 16 residues. CDR3: CAWSAQQAGVNEKLFF. In nucleotides, the CDR3 is TGTGCCTGGAGCGCCCAACAGGCGGGAGTTAATGAAAAACTGTTTTTT.

Many counts were recorded for this clonotype. The V call is TRBV7-9, the J call TRBJ1-5, with D hard to call. Germline V gene sequence: CDR1 SEHNR, CDR2 FQNEAQ (reference sequence). The V end lost 5 bases, the J end lost 0 bases, and 2 bases lay between the germline ends. The CDR3 consists of 12 residues. The CDR3 loop reads CASSRSNQPQHF. The CDR3 DNA follows: TGTGCCAGCAGCCGTAGCAATCAGCCCCAGCATTTT. The variable domain in full, with the rest retrieved from reference TRBV7-9 and TRBJ1-5, is DTGVSQNPRHKITKRGQNVTFRCDPISEHNRLYWYRQTLGQGPEFLTYFQNEAQLEKSRLLSDRFSAERPKGSFSTLEIQRTEQGDSAMYLCASSRSNQPQHFGDGTRLSIL.

This clonotype has a count of ten or more. The gene calls are TRBV10-3 and TRBJ2-2; D remains unclear. This CDR3 comprises 13 residues. The ends were cut back, 4 bases at V and 0 bases at J, with 3 bases in the middle. Germline lookup yields CDR1 ENHRY and CDR2 SYGVKD. This CDR3 reads CAISGPNTGELFF. DNA of the CDR3: TGTGCCATCAGTGGGCCGAACACCGGGGAGCTGTTTTTT.

This clonotype came up a few times. J is TRBJ2-1 and V is TRBV19; TRBD1 aligns across 7 bases. V was pared by 3 bases and J by 12 bases, with 5 bases of the junction left unmatched. This CDR3 is 12 amino acids long. Germline CDR1 reads LNHDA; CDR2 reads SQIVND (reference sequence). The CDR3 bases are TGTGCCAGTAGTATCCGACAGGGTTCGCAGTTCTTC. As protein: CASSIRQGSQFF.

This clonotype occurred many times. The rearrangement uses TRBV5-6 and TRBJ1-2; 8 nucleotides align to TRBD1. J lost 4 bases, V lost 4 bases, and 6 bases had no gene match. The CDR3 has 14 amino acids. Germline V gene sequence: CDR1 SGHDT, CDR2 YYEEEE. The chain's CDR3 is CASSARTGSYGYTF. CDR3 DNA: TGTGCCAGCAGCGCGAGGACAGGGAGCTATGGCTACACCTTC.

This clonotype came up many times. The V call is TRBV7-2, the J call TRBJ2-3; D may be TRBD1 (5 bases). Trimming left V 5 bases short and J 8 bases short, with 17 bases between. CDR1 and CDR2 (germline): SGHTA, FQGNSA. The CDR3 has 14 amino acids. In nucleotides, the CDR3 is TGTGCCAGCAGCGCCACAGGTGCAGGTTCTACGCAGTATTTT. It translates to CASSATGAGSTQYF. The full variable domain, in which reference TRBV7-2 and TRBJ2-3 provide the parts outside the CDR3, is GAGVSQSPSNKVTEKGKDVELRCDPISGHTALYWYRQSLGQGLEFLIYFQGNSAPDKSGLPSDRFSAERTGGSVSTLTIQRTQQEDSAVYLCASSATGAGSTQYFGPGTRLTVL.

This clonotype came up many times. The J gene is TRBJ2-7, the V gene TRBV5-1; 11 nucleotides match TRBD2. V was clipped by 1 base and J by 1 base; unmatched bases: 1. Germline values: CDR1 SGHRS, CDR2 YFSETQ. The CDR3 runs 15 residues. This CDR3 reads CASSLTSGGSYEQYV. For the CDR3, the DNA is TGCGCCAGCAGCTTGACTAGCGGGGGATCCTACGAGCAGTACGTC.

This clonotype was counted ten times or more. The genes are TRBV6-6 and TRBJ2-5, with D unresolved. Germline V gene lookup returns CDR1 MNHNY and CDR2 SVGAGI (reference sequence). The CDR3 has 17 residues. The V and J ends lost 6 bases and 4 bases respectively, with 24 bases between them. The DNA of the CDR3 is TGTGCCAGCAGCACGCGCCCTACCCACGGTGTCGCAGAGACCCAGTACTTC. Translating gives CASSTRPTHGVAETQYF.

This clonotype was picked up many times. The genes are TRBV19 and TRBJ1-5; 7 bases fit TRBD1. Trimming took 7 bases from V and 6 from J; bases not matched to a gene: 9. Germline-derived CDR1 and CDR2 are LNHDA and SQIVND (reference sequence). The CDR3 contains 14 residues. The CDR3 protein is CASTPSGGRQPQHF. CDR3 in DNA: TGTGCCAGTACTCCGTCAGGGGGTCGTCAGCCCCAGCATTTT.

The CDR3 region is CASSLGSKDEKLFF. CDR3 DNA sequence: TGTGCCAGCAGCTTGGGTTCGAAGGATGAAAAACTGTTTTTT. The rearrangement uses TRBV5-5 and TRBJ1-4; D not certain. The ends were cut back, 0 bases at V and 6 bases at J, with 9 bases in the middle. The CDR3 loop spans 14 amino acids. CDR1 SGHKS and CDR2 YYEKEE come from the germline V gene (reference sequence).

This clonotype has a count of ten or more. The chain links TRBV4-3 to TRBJ1-2; D not certain. Germline V gives CDR1 LGHNA, CDR2 YSLEER. The CDR3 contains 14 residues. Trimming removed 4 bases at V and 6 bases at J, with 15 bases between. The CDR3 protein is CASSPAQGHNGYTF. The DNA for the CDR3 is TGCGCCAGCAGCCCCGCACAAGGGCACAATGGCTACACCTTC.

This clonotype has a count of ten or more. The CDR3 is CSARDRGGKTDTQYF. The CDR3 nucleotides are TGCAGTGCTAGAGACAGAGGGGGGAAGACAGATACGCAGTATTTT. V usage is TRBV20-1 and J usage is TRBJ2-3; D may be TRBD1 or TRBD2 (6 bases each). Germline V gene data show CDR1 as DFQATT and CDR2 as SNEGSKA (reference sequence). The CDR3 is 15 amino acids. V gave up 0 bases and J gave up 3 bases, with 13 bases separating them.

This clonotype came up many times. The V gene is TRBV14, the J gene TRBJ2-1, with TRBD1 as a possible D gene (5 bases). The CDR3 loop spans 13 amino acids. With 2 bases removed from V and 7 bases from J, the gap between germline ends came to 9 bases. Germline V gene data show CDR1 as SGHDN and CDR2 as FVKESK. In DNA form, the CDR3 reads TGTGCCAGCAGCCAAATAAAGGGGAATGAGCAGTTCTTC. It encodes CASSQIKGNEQFF.

This clonotype was seen at least ten times. The rearrangement links TRBV4-1 to TRBJ2-2, with 12 positions matching TRBD2. This CDR3 contains 16 residues. The germline V gene has CDR1 MGHRA and CDR2 YSYEKL. With 4 bases clipped from V and 5 bases from J, the junction kept 5 bases outside the gene matches. DNA for the CDR3: TGCGCCAGCAGCCCGCTAGCGGGGGGGACGACCGGGGAGCTGTTTTTT. This gives the protein CASSPLAGGTTGELFF.

This clonotype was observed many times. CDR3 nucleotides: TGTGCCATCAGTGAGAGGACAGGATCGACCATCCCCCTCCACTTT. This translates into CAISERTGSTIPLHF. The chain is built from TRBV10-3 and TRBJ1-6, with 7 bases that match TRBD1. Germline V gene lookup returns CDR1 ENHRY and CDR2 SYGVKD. The CDR3 has 15 residues. Losses at the gene ends were 2 bases for V and 13 bases for J; bases not matched to a gene: 11.

The sample holds many counts of this clonotype. The chain uses TRBV5-1 and TRBJ1-1; D may be TRBD1 (6 bases). Germline V gene data show CDR1 as SGHRS and CDR2 as YFSETQ. The germline V and J ends were trimmed by 4 bases and 4 bases, with 17 bases remaining between them. This CDR3 has 15 residues. The CDR3 is CASSRDGGLSTEAFF. The CDR3 bases are TGCGCCAGCAGCCGAGACGGGGGGCTGAGCACTGAAGCTTTCTTT.

This clonotype was found many times. An end of the junction differs from the germline gene, which may be a read error. The genes are TRBV24-1 and TRBJ2-3; possibly TRBD2 for D (5 bases). The CDR3 spans 14 residues. Germline CDR1 KGHDR, CDR2 SFDVKD. Here the CDR3 reads CATSDACLRGFEDF. The CDR3 DNA is TGTGCCACCAGTGATGCTTGTCTTCGGGGTTTTGAGGATTTT.

This clonotype has only a few counts. J is TRBJ2-2 and V is TRBV6-5; the match to TRBD1 covers 10 bases. The junction had 7 bases not matched to a gene; V was cut back by 7 bases and J by 5 bases. Per the germline V gene, CDR1 is MNHEY and CDR2 is SVGAGI. The CDR3 contains 15 residues. The CDR3 region is CASKTGTGATGELFF. CDR3 coding DNA: TGTGCCAGCAAGACCGGGACAGGGGCGACCGGGGAGCTGTTTTTT.

This clonotype was detected a few times. The chain couples TRBV5-8 to TRBJ1-6; no clear D. This CDR3 comprises 16 residues. V was cut by 4 bases and J by 0 bases, with 11 bases left in between. Germline values: CDR1 SGHTS, CDR2 YDEGEE. This CDR3 reads CASSASGSSYNSPLHF. The CDR3 bases are TGTGCCAGCAGCGCCTCGGGGAGCTCCTATAATTCACCCCTCCACTTT.